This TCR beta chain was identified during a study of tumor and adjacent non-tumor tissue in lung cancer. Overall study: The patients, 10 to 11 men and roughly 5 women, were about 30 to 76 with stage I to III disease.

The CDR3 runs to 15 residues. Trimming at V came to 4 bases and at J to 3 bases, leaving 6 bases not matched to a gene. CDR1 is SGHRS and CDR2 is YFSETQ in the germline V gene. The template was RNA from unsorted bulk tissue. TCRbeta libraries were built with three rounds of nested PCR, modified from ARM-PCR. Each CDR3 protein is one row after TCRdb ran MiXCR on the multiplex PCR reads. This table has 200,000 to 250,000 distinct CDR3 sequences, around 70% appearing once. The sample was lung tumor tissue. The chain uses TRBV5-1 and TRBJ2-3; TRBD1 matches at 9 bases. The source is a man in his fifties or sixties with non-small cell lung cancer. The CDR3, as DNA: TGCGCCAGCAGCCATAGACAGGGGGTGACAGATACGCAGTATTTT. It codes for CASSHRQGVTDTQYF. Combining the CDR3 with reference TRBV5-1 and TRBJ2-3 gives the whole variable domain KAGVTQTPRYLIKTRGQQVTLSCSPISGHRSVSWYQQTPGQGLQFLFEYFSETQRNKGNFPGRFSGRQFSNSRSEMNVSTLELGDSALYLCASSHRQGVTDTQYFGPGTRLTVL.